This T cell receptor beta chain was found in a study of T cells in Graves' hyperthyroidism and ophthalmopathy. Hyperthyroidism was newly diagnosed in patients aged 18 to 65 (duration under 2 months). Cells are PBMCs isolated from more than 8.5 ml of fresh blood. TCR beta CDR3 region amplification was performed from RNA transcripts. HTBI primers drove first-round RT-PCR of the TCR CDR3. TCRdb re-called the multiplex PCR reads through MiXCR, storing one row per CDR3 protein. Of around 800,000 distinct CDR3 sequences detected, over 35% appear once; the ten largest clones hold about 9%. Looked up from germline, CDR1 is SGHTA and CDR2 is FQGNSA. The CDR3 totals 16 residues. The V gene lost 5 bases and the J gene lost 0 bases, with 17 bases spanning the gap.

The clonotype was recovered from a man aged 18 to 29 with Graves' hyperthyroidism. This sequence joins TRBV7-2 and TRBJ2-7; D may be TRBD1 (6 bases). Sample: blood. CDR3 sequence: CASSQGLSVSSYEQYF. The CDR3 bases are TGTGCCAGCAGCCAGGGGCTTAGCGTGAGCTCCTACGAGCAGTACTTC.